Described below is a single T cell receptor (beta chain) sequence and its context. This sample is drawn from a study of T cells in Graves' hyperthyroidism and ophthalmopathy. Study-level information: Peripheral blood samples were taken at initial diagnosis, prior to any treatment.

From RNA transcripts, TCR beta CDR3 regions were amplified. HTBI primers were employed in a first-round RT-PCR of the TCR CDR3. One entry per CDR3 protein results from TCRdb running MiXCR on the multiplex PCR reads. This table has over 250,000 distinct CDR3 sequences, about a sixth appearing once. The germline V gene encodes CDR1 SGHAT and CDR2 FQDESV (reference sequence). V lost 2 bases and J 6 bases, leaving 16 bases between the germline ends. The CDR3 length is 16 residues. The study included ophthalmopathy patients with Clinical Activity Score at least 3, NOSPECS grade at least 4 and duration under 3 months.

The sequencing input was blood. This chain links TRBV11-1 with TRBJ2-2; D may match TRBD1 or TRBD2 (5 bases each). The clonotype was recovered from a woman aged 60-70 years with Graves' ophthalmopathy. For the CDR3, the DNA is TGTGCCAGCAGCTTACTCAGCGGCGTGGGGGCCGGGGAGCTGTTTTTT. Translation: CASSLLSGVGAGELFF.